This entry lists 28 T cell receptor beta chains sequenced from one sample in a study of T cell responses to AZD1222 COVID-19 vaccine. Repertoires were generated with immunoSEQ multiplex PCR, while TCRdb's copy carries only in-frame clones and drops some. Here the sample spans some 130,000 clones, more than 85% being singletons. The specimen was peripheral blood, collected on day 0 of AZD1222 vaccination. Receptors were obtained from an adult in good health.

This chain connects TRBV5-6 to TRBJ2-1; 12 nucleotides agree with TRBD2. The V segment lost 3 bases and the J segment 0 bases; nucleotides outside the gene matches: 7. Germline V lookup: CDR1 SGHDT, CDR2 YYEEEE. The length of the CDR3 is 18 residues. CDR3 nucleotides: TGTGCCAGCAGCTATCGACTAGCGGGAGCGATCTCCTACAATGAGCAGTTCTTC. Translating gives CASSYRLAGAISYNEQFF.

The CDR3 sequence: CASSSVGGRYEQYF. The CDR3 DNA follows: TGTGCCAGCAGCTCGGTAGGCGGGAGGTACGAGCAGTACTTC. The genes are TRBV5-4 and TRBJ2-7, with TRBD2 matching 8 bases. Trimming took 3 bases from V and 4 from J; bases not matched to a gene: 6. This CDR3 spans 14 amino acids. Germline loops: CDR1 SGHNT, CDR2 YYREEE (reference sequence).

The chain uses TRBV4-1 and TRBJ1-2; D may be TRBD1 (6 bases). V lost 3 bases, J lost 4 bases, and 12 bases lay in between. Germline V gene sequence: CDR1 MGHRA, CDR2 YSYEKL. The CDR3 runs 14 residues. DNA of the CDR3: TGCGCCAGCAGCCAGCAGGGGAGAGTCTATGGCTACACCTTC. This encodes CASSQQGRVYGYTF.

The chain is built from TRBV5-1 and TRBJ2-7; 13 bases align to TRBD2. With 1 base clipped from V and 5 bases from J, the junction kept 3 bases outside the gene matches. CDR3 length equals 15 residues. CDR1 is SGHRS, CDR2 YFSETQ, per germline. CDR3 nucleotide sequence: TGCGCCAGCAGCTTGAGAGGGACTAGCGGGGACGAGCAGTACTTC. Translation: CASSLRGTSGDEQYF.

The gene calls are TRBV30 and TRBJ2-7; 10 positions match TRBD2. This CDR3 region has 18 residues. Germline-derived CDR1 and CDR2 are GTSNPN and SVGIG (reference sequence). V was pared by 0 bases and J by 9 bases, with 20 bases of the junction left unmatched. The CDR3 bases are TGTGCCTGGAGTGTAAGCTTGCCTAGCGGGAGTCACCCTTCTGGGCAGTACTTC. It encodes CAWSVSLPSGSHPSGQYF.

The chain recombines TRBV5-4 with TRBJ1-5; D remains unclear. Germline V gene sequence: CDR1 SGHNT, CDR2 YYREEE (reference sequence). The germline V and J ends were trimmed by 2 bases and 6 bases, with 12 bases remaining between them. The CDR3 has 14 amino acids. CDR3 sequence (DNA): TGTGCCAGCAGCTTAGGTGGGTCTAGTCAGCCCCAGCATTTT. Protein sequence: CASSLGGSSQPQHF.

The chain recombines TRBV28 with TRBJ2-1; a weak D match, TRBD2 (5 bases). The CDR3 extends over 22 amino acids. CDR1 MDHEN and CDR2 SYDVKM come from the germline V gene. V dropped 3 bases and J dropped 0 bases, with 30 bases sitting between them. For the CDR3, the DNA is TGTGCCAGCAGTTTGTCGATAGTGTGGACCTCCTCACGTGGGAGCTCCTACAATGAGCAGTTCTTC. Translation gives CASSLSIVWTSSRGSSYNEQFF.

As DNA, the CDR3 is TGTGCCACCGCAAAGGACGGGACCACCGGGGAGCTGTTTTTT. Translating gives CATAKDGTTGELFF. The chain has TRBV24-1 and TRBJ2-2; D could derive from TRBD1 or TRBD2 (5 bases each). Per the germline V gene, CDR1 is KGHDR and CDR2 is SFDVKD. The CDR3 covers 14 residues. Trimming pared 9 bases from V and 4 bases from J, leaving 14 bases between.

The V gene is TRBV10-3, the J gene TRBJ2-2, with a possible D match to TRBD2 (6 bases). This CDR3 is 19 amino acids long. V dropped 0 bases and J dropped 0 bases, with 17 bases sitting between them. Germline V gives CDR1 ENHRY, CDR2 SYGVKD. CDR3 sequence reads: CAISESWYSGAPNTGELFF. CDR3 bases: TGTGCCATCAGTGAGTCATGGTATAGCGGAGCCCCGAACACCGGGGAGCTGTTTTTT.

The chain joins TRBV2 to TRBJ2-7; perhaps D is TRBD1 or TRBD2 (5 bases each). Germline CDR1 reads SNHLY; CDR2 reads FYNNEI. The CDR3 sequence is 13 residues long. V was trimmed by 8 bases and J by 6 bases, leaving 17 bases between them. The CDR3 loop is CASFIGGSSEQYF. The CDR3 DNA sequence: TGTGCCAGCTTCATTGGGGGATCTAGCGAGCAGTACTTC.

J is TRBJ2-1 and V is TRBV14, with unresolved D. The CDR3 is 13 amino acids. Trimming stripped 2 bases from V and 7 bases from J, with 9 bases between. In germline, CDR1 is SGHDN, CDR2 FVKESK. The CDR3 DNA sequence: TGTGCCAGCAGCCAAACTTCTTATAATGAGCAGTTCTTC. Translating it yields CASSQTSYNEQFF.

V usage is TRBV28 and J usage is TRBJ2-2, with TRBD1 matching over 7 bases. This CDR3 comprises 15 residues. Trimming removed 6 bases from V and 4 bases from J; junction bases left unmatched: 8. Per germline, CDR1 MDHEN and CDR2 SYDVKM. In DNA, the CDR3 is TGTGCCAGCAGGACCTGGACAGGTGGCACCGGGGAGCTGTTTTTT. Amino acid sequence: CASRTWTGGTGELFF.

This chain links TRBV29-1 with TRBJ2-3; tentatively, D is TRBD2 (6 bases). This CDR3 has 14 amino acids. Trimming took off 4 bases at V and 1 base at J, with 12 bases between the two ends. Germline CDR1 is SQVTM and CDR2 is ANQGSEA. The CDR3 nucleotides read TGCAGCGTTGTGGGTCGGAGGGGCACAGATACGCAGTATTTT. Translation gives CSVVGRRGTDTQYF.

The gene calls are TRBV25-1 and TRBJ2-1, with D possibly being TRBD1 (5 bases). The length of the CDR3 is 13 residues. CDR1 and CDR2 from the germline V gene are MGHDK and SYGVNS. Between the trimmed V and J ends, which lost 8 bases and 4 bases, there was a span of 12 bases. This chain's CDR3 is CASSRTGYNEQFF. The DNA of the CDR3 is TGTGCCAGCTCACGAACAGGTTACAATGAGCAGTTCTTC.

V usage is TRBV19 and J usage is TRBJ2-6; D is possibly TRBD2 (6 bases). The CDR3 has 15 residues. V was shortened by 7 bases and J by 0 bases, with 10 bases between the two germline ends. The germline V gene has CDR1 LNHDA and CDR2 SQIVND (reference sequence). Here the CDR3 DNA reads TGTGCCAGTATGTACGGGAGCTCTGGGGCCAACGTCCTGACTTTC. This translates into CASMYGSSGANVLTF.

The chain combines TRBV6-5 with TRBJ2-5, with D perhaps being TRBD1 or TRBD2 (6 bases each). This CDR3 contains 16 residues. Germline V gives CDR1 MNHEY, CDR2 SVGAGI. V was pared by 2 bases and J by 3 bases, with 16 bases between. Here the CDR3 DNA reads TGTGCCAGCAGTTACCCTAGGGGGGCAGCGAAAGAGACCCAGTACTTC. It is translated as CASSYPRGAAKETQYF.

The chain is built from TRBV2 and TRBJ1-5; D is perhaps TRBD1 (5 bases). Germline CDR1 is SNHLY and CDR2 is FYNNEI. V shed 6 bases and J shed 1 base, with 10 bases lying between them. This CDR3 has 14 amino acids. DNA for the CDR3: TGTGCCAGCAGCCGGGGGAGCAGCAATCAGCCCCAGCATTTT. As protein: CASSRGSSNQPQHF.

The DNA for the CDR3 is TGTGCCAGCAGCCAAGAGGTGGTTGGCAATCAGCCCCAGCATTTT. Its protein product is CASSQEVVGNQPQHF. The chain uses TRBV14 and TRBJ1-5; D remains unclear. The V and J ends lost 0 bases and 2 bases respectively, with 8 bases between them. Germline CDR1 and CDR2: SGHDN and FVKESK. This CDR3 is built from 15 residues.

The chain uses TRBV7-3 and TRBJ2-5; D might be TRBD1 or TRBD2, each matching 5 bases. The CDR3 consists of 14 residues. The V end lost 5 bases, the J end lost 5 bases, and 15 bases lay between the germline ends. Germline values: CDR1 SGHTA, CDR2 FQGTGA. The CDR3 DNA sequence: TGTGCCAGCAGCCCGTCCGGGGCCGGGGAGACCCAGTACTTC. Translated, it gives CASSPSGAGETQYF.

The rearrangement uses TRBV5-6 and TRBJ2-1; unclear D gene. Germline loops: CDR1 SGHDT, CDR2 YYEEEE. The CDR3 totals 14 residues. V gave up 2 bases and J gave up 1 base, with 7 bases separating them. For the CDR3, the DNA is TGTGCCAGCAGCTTTCTCCTGTCCTACAATGAGCAGTTCTTC. As protein: CASSFLLSYNEQFF. Variable domain in full (rest from reference TRBV5-6 and TRBJ2-1): DAGVTQSPTHLIKTRGQQVTLRCSPKSGHDTVSWYQQALGQGPQFIFQYYEEEERQRGNFPDRFSGHQFPNYSSELNVNALLLGDSALYLCASSFLLSYNEQFFGPGTRLTVL.

V gene TRBV3-1 (or the pseudogene TRBV3-2) combines with J gene TRBJ2-1; D is possibly TRBD1 (6 bases). This CDR3 spans 12 amino acids. Trimming left V 4 bases short and J 14 bases short, with 15 bases between. Germline V gene data show CDR1 as LGHDT and CDR2 as YNNKEL (reference sequence). The CDR3 is CASSPNPGVEFF. CDR3 coding DNA: TGTGCCAGCAGCCCAAATCCAGGGGTTGAGTTCTTC.

V is TRBV4-1 and J is TRBJ2-7; tentative D call: TRBD1 (5 bases). This CDR3 is built from 16 residues. The V gene's germline CDR1 is MGHRA and CDR2 YSYEKL. Between the trimmed V and J ends, which lost 0 bases and 0 bases, there was a span of 12 bases. The CDR3 protein is CASSQEPNTGSYEQYF. The CDR3 DNA reads as TGCGCCAGCAGCCAAGAACCCAACACAGGCTCCTACGAGCAGTACTTC.

The gene calls are TRBV15 and TRBJ2-1; 9 bases match TRBD1. The CDR3 has 17 amino acids. Germline trimming cut 0 bases from V and 3 bases from J; bases unmatched to any gene: 6. Germline CDR1 LNHNV, CDR2 YYDKDF (reference sequence). Here the CDR3 reads CATSREEDRGRYNEQFF. CDR3 nucleotide sequence: TGTGCCACCAGCAGAGAGGAGGACAGGGGCCGCTACAATGAGCAGTTCTTC.

This clone was counted once. CDR3 DNA: TGTGCCAGCAGTTTGACGGAAAGCAGCCAGCCCCAGCATTTT. Translating gives CASSLTESSQPQHF. The genes are TRBV28 and TRBJ1-5; D is undetermined. V shed 3 bases and J shed 7 bases, with 13 bases lying between them. The CDR3 is made up of 14 amino acids. Germline assignment: CDR1 MDHEN and CDR2 SYDVKM. Filled out from reference TRBV28 and TRBJ1-5, the complete variable domain reads DVKVTQSSRYLVKRTGEKVFLECVQDMDHENMFWYRQDPGLGLRLIYFSYDVKMKEKGDIPEGYSVSREKKERFSLILESASTNQTSMYLCASSLTESSQPQHFGDGTRLSIL.

This sequence joins TRBV5-1 and TRBJ1-2, with 11 bases identical to TRBD1. After removal of 4 bases from V and 7 bases from J, the junction contained 6 bases not matched to a gene. Germline V gene lookup returns CDR1 SGHRS and CDR2 YFSETQ. CDR3 length equals 14 residues. This CDR3 reads CASSIGQGALGYTF. CDR3 sequence (DNA): TGCGCCAGCAGCATCGGACAGGGGGCGCTTGGCTACACCTTC.

V is TRBV5-1 and J is TRBJ1-1; TRBD1 might be the D (5 bases). V gave up 0 bases and J gave up 3 bases, with 9 bases separating them. This CDR3 spans 14 amino acids. CDR1 SGHRS and CDR2 YFSETQ come from the germline V gene. CDR3 bases: TGCGCCAGCAGCTTGGCGGGGGAATACACTGAAGCTTTCTTT. As protein: CASSLAGEYTEAFF.

The CDR3 coding sequence is TGCGCCAGCAGCTTGGTCCTTGGCGGTCGCGGCTACACCTTC. It codes for CASSLVLGGRGYTF. This chain uses TRBV5-1 with TRBJ1-2; D is ambiguous. The CDR3 sequence is 14 residues long. V was cut by 0 bases and J by 8 bases, with 14 bases left in between. CDR1 is SGHRS, CDR2 YFSETQ, per germline. Combining the CDR3 with reference TRBV5-1 and TRBJ1-2 gives the whole variable domain KAGVTQTPRYLIKTRGQQVTLSCSPISGHRSVSWYQQTPGQGLQFLFEYFSETQRNKGNFPGRFSGRQFSNSRSEMNVSTLELGDSALYLCASSLVLGGRGYTFGSGTRLTVV.

J is TRBJ2-7 and V is TRBV11-1; D is possibly TRBD2 (5 bases). This CDR3 is built from 15 residues. Germline values: CDR1 SGHAT, CDR2 FQDESV (reference sequence). V lost 3 bases and J lost 3, with 15 bases in between. This CDR3 reads CASSFLPYGIYEQYF. The CDR3 bases are TGTGCCAGCAGCTTTCTCCCCTACGGGATCTACGAGCAGTACTTC.